The clone carrying this T cell receptor beta chain has only one observation. Germline values: CDR1 LNHDA, CDR2 SQIVND (reference sequence). Trimming shortened V by 4 bases and J by 5 bases, and 17 bases separated the two germline ends. This CDR3 comprises 15 residues. The source of the sample is a study of blood T cell repertoires in COVID-19. Study-level background: Sites across the United States, Italy and Spain contributed samples from acute and convalescent COVID-19. T cells, B-cell-depleted T cells, or PBMCs supplied cDNA or gDNA.

Under the authors' procedure: Estimation of nucleated cell counts relied on the amplification of reference gene primers. Produced via immunoSEQ multiplex PCR; TCRdb's table is partial and in-frame only. That table supplies the V and J calls and clone size; D and trimming were determined from the DNA. This sample has 250,000 to 300,000 clones, with around 88% found just once. The V and J genes are TRBV19 and TRBJ1-1; D perhaps matches TRBD1 (5 bases). The sequence came from a man aged 25 to 40 with active or convalescent COVID-19. Sequenced sample: peripheral blood. CDR3: CASSRVDNKGTEAFF. The DNA of the CDR3 is TGTGCCAGTAGTAGAGTGGACAATAAGGGGACTGAAGCTTTCTTT.